These 28 T cell receptor beta chains originate from one sample sequenced in a study of long-term antiretroviral therapy in people with HIV. At survey level, the immunoSEQ assay was run in its v3.0 version. Sequenced by immunoSEQ multiplex PCR; TCRdb stores in-frame clones only, minus some. This table has approximately 9,600 clones, around 83% appearing once. The sample here was unsorted PBMCs, taken 0.3 years before starting antiretroviral therapy. The source is a man aged 25 to 40 with HIV.

The gene calls are TRBV10-3 and TRBJ1-2; a weak D match, TRBD1 (6 bases). V was trimmed by 7 bases and J by 8 bases, leaving 17 bases between them. The germline V gene has CDR1 ENHRY and CDR2 SYGVKD. The CDR3 sequence is 13 residues long. CDR3 bases: TGTGCCATCACCTGGGACAAACAAAGGGGCTACACCTTC. Its protein is CAITWDKQRGYTF.

The chain couples TRBV27 to TRBJ2-7; D perhaps matches TRBD2 (5 bases). The CDR3 extends over 13 amino acids. CDR1 is MNHEY, CDR2 SMNVEV, per germline (reference sequence). V lost 3 bases, J lost 1 base, and 7 bases lay in between. The chain's CDR3 is CASSFAGSYEQYF. DNA of the CDR3: TGTGCCAGCAGTTTTGCGGGTTCCTACGAGCAGTACTTC.

The genes are TRBV18 and TRBJ2-3, with no clear D. The V gene lost 2 bases and the J gene lost 2 bases, with 5 bases spanning the gap. This CDR3 is 13 amino acids long. In germline, CDR1 is KGHSH, CDR2 LQKENI. The CDR3 reads CASSPADTDTQYF. The CDR3 bases are TGTGCCAGCTCACCAGCAGACACAGATACGCAGTATTTT.

This chain uses TRBV30 with TRBJ1-2; 10 positions match TRBD1. The CDR3 sequence is 15 residues long. The V gene end was trimmed by 3 bases and the J gene end by 8 bases; junction bases not matched to a gene: 12. Germline lookup yields CDR1 GTSNPN and CDR2 SVGIG (reference sequence). CDR3 in DNA: TGTGCCTGGAGACCCCCGACAGGGGGCGCGGGGGGCTACACCTTC. This sequence encodes CAWRPPTGGAGGYTF. Variable domain in full (rest from reference TRBV30 and TRBJ1-2): SQTIHQWPATLVQPVGSPLSLECTVEGTSNPNLYWYRQAAGRGLQLLFYSVGIGQISSEVPQNLSASRPQDRQFILSSKKLLLSDSGFYLCAWRPPTGGAGGYTFGSGTRLTVV.

The V and J genes are TRBV4-3 and TRBJ2-3, with D hard to call. V was shortened by 3 bases and J by 0 bases, with 10 bases between the two germline ends. Germline assignment: CDR1 LGHNA and CDR2 YSLEER. The CDR3 has 15 residues. The CDR3 region is CASSQSTRSTDTQYF. The CDR3 DNA follows: TGCGCCAGCAGCCAGTCGACACGGAGCACAGATACGCAGTATTTT.

The chain combines TRBV7-9 with TRBJ2-1; 7 nucleotides match TRBD2. CDR1 and CDR2 from the germline V gene are SEHNR and FQNEAQ (reference sequence). The CDR3 contains 13 residues. The ends lost 8 bases at V and 8 bases at J; junction bases unmatched: 9. CDR3 DNA: TGTGCCAGCCACGAGTGGGAGGGCCATGAGCAGTTCTTC. This gives the protein CASHEWEGHEQFF.

The chain carries TRBV27 and TRBJ2-3; TRBD2 matches 10 bases. This CDR3 has 18 residues. Germline CDR1 MNHEY, CDR2 SMNVEV (reference sequence). V gave up 5 bases and J gave up 4 bases; unmatched junction bases: 15. CDR3 DNA: TGTGCCAGCAGTCCCCTTCTCCAGCGGGAGGGGGTAGCAGATACGCAGTATTTT. Its translation is CASSPLLQREGVADTQYF.

This clone is labeled medium-sized. The chain is built from TRBV30 and TRBJ1-1; no clear D gene. The CDR3 is 15 residues long. V was cut by 0 bases and J by 1 base, with 12 bases left in between. The germline V gene encodes CDR1 GTSNPN and CDR2 SVGIG (reference sequence). CDR3 region: CAWSVLAAANTEAFF. Written as DNA, the CDR3 is TGTGCCTGGAGTGTACTGGCAGCGGCGAACACTGAAGCTTTCTTT.

The chain employs TRBV4-3 and TRBJ2-5; possibly TRBD1 for D (6 bases). CDR1 and CDR2 (germline): LGHNA, YSLEER. CDR3 size: 14 residues. Trimming left V 4 bases short and J 5 bases short, with 14 bases between. This CDR3 reads CASSPQHRAETQYF. DNA of the CDR3: TGCGCCAGCAGCCCTCAGCACAGGGCTGAGACCCAGTACTTC.

The chain is built from TRBV7-6 and TRBJ2-5; D gene unclear. The closer fit of TRBJ2-7 to the DNA end suggests the J call may be wrong. CDR1 is SGHVS, CDR2 FNYEAQ, per germline. The CDR3 sequence is 13 residues long. CDR3 nucleotides: TGTGCCAGCAGCTCTGGACGGATCTACGAGCAGTACTTC. Encoded protein: CASSSGRIYEQYF.

DNA of the CDR3: TGTGCCAGCAGTTGGACAGGGACGGCAGATACGCAGTATTTT. Residues: CASSWTGTADTQYF. The rearrangement joins TRBV27 to TRBJ2-3; 8 nucleotides agree with TRBD1. The germline gives CDR1 MNHEY, CDR2 SMNVEV (reference sequence). Trimming took 4 bases from V and 4 from J; bases not matched to a gene: 4. The CDR3 runs to 14 residues.

The table lists this clone with a few counts. This rearrangement joins TRBV28 to TRBJ2-7; no definite D call. Per the germline V gene, CDR1 is MDHEN and CDR2 is SYDVKM. V lost 2 bases to trimming and J lost 5 bases, with 19 bases between them. The CDR3 spans 16 residues. CDR3 in amino acids: CASSLVVVSIGHEQYF. CDR3 sequence (DNA): TGTGCCAGCAGTTTAGTCGTTGTCTCGATAGGGCACGAGCAGTACTTC. The full variable domain, with the rest looked up from reference TRBV28 and TRBJ2-7, is DVKVTQSSRYLVKRTGEKVFLECVQDMDHENMFWYRQDPGLGLRLIYFSYDVKMKEKGDIPEGYSVSREKKERFSLILESASTNQTSMYLCASSLVVVSIGHEQYFGPGTRLTVT.

The rearrangement uses TRBV4-1 and TRBJ1-5; unclear D gene. The V gene's germline CDR1 is MGHRA and CDR2 YSYEKL. This CDR3 contains 12 residues. The ends were cut back, 5 bases at V and 11 bases at J, with 13 bases in the middle. CDR3 DNA sequence: TGCGCCAGCAGCGCCCCGAGCGGGACCCAGCATTTT. This translates into CASSAPSGTQHF.

The chain carries TRBV19 and TRBJ2-7, with D perhaps matching TRBD1 (6 bases). Per the germline V gene, CDR1 is LNHDA and CDR2 is SQIVND (reference sequence). The V end lost 3 bases, the J end lost 2 bases, and 8 bases lay between the germline ends. The CDR3 extends over 13 amino acids. The CDR3 sequence is CASSIRGTYEQYF. DNA of the CDR3: TGTGCCAGTAGTATTAGGGGGACCTACGAGCAGTACTTC.

V gene TRBV28 combines with J gene TRBJ1-3; no clear D gene. V was trimmed by 5 bases and J by 0 bases, leaving 5 bases between them. The CDR3 is 13 amino acids. CDR1 and CDR2 from the germline V gene are MDHEN and SYDVKM. The CDR3 here is CASSEVSGNTIYF. DNA for the CDR3: TGTGCCAGCAGTGAGGTCTCTGGAAACACCATATATTTT. Full variable domain (rest looked up from reference TRBV28 and TRBJ1-3): DVKVTQSSRYLVKRTGEKVFLECVQDMDHENMFWYRQDPGLGLRLIYFSYDVKMKEKGDIPEGYSVSREKKERFSLILESASTNQTSMYLCASSEVSGNTIYFGEGSWLTVV.

The V gene is TRBV14, the J gene TRBJ2-7; 7 nucleotides line up with TRBD1. Germline V gives CDR1 SGHDN, CDR2 FVKESK. The CDR3 extends over 14 amino acids. Trimming cost V 0 bases and J 3 bases; bases outside gene matches: 2. The CDR3 bases are TGTGCCAGCAGCCAAGAGACAGGGTTCTACGAGCAGTACTTC. The encoded protein is CASSQETGFYEQYF. The full variable domain, in which reference TRBV14 and TRBJ2-7 provide the parts outside the CDR3, is EAGVTQFPSHSVIEKGQTVTLRCDPISGHDNLYWYRRVMGKEIKFLLHFVKESKQDESGMPNNRFLAERTGGTYSTLKVQPAELEDSGVYFCASSQETGFYEQYFGPGTRLTVT.

The chain combines TRBV28 with TRBJ1-5; no definite D call. Germline values: CDR1 MDHEN, CDR2 SYDVKM. Trimming pared 3 bases from V and 2 bases from J, leaving 17 bases between. The CDR3 runs 17 residues. CDR3 DNA: TGTGCCAGCAGTTTGAGGGCAGGAGTTCGAGGCAATCAGCCCCAGCATTTT. Translation gives CASSLRAGVRGNQPQHF.

The chain employs TRBV15 and TRBJ2-1; D gene uncertain. CDR1 and CDR2 (germline): LNHNV, YYDKDF (reference sequence). The CDR3 is 15 residues long. With 3 bases removed from V and 5 bases from J, the gap between germline ends came to 14 bases. CDR3 in DNA: TGTGCCACCAGCAGCGATCGCCAGCCCCACAATGAGCAGTTCTTC. Translated, it gives CATSSDRQPHNEQFF.

On this clone itself: Given a much more abundant clone one base away, this may be a read error. The DNA for the CDR3 is TGTGCCAGCAGCCGGACGGATAGCAATCAGCCCCAGCATTTT. Translation gives CASSRTDSNQPQHF. The chain is built from TRBV6-1 and TRBJ1-5; D is uncertain. The CDR3 sequence is 14 residues long. CDR1 is MNHNS, CDR2 SASEGT, per germline. Trimming cost V 6 bases and J 0 bases, with 9 bases left between them.

The rearrangement joins TRBV5-1 to TRBJ1-5; no definite D call. The CDR3 runs 15 residues. Germline CDR1 reads SGHRS; CDR2 reads YFSETQ. V was clipped by 0 bases and J by 1 base, with 8 bases between them. The CDR3 loop reads CASSLGQTSNQPQHF. CDR3 DNA: TGCGCCAGCAGCTTGGGGCAGACGAGCAATCAGCCCCAGCATTTT.

This chain joins TRBV10-3 and TRBJ2-1, with 7 bases identical to TRBD2. This CDR3 comprises 17 residues. Germline V CDR1 and CDR2: ENHRY, SYGVKD. V lost 8 bases to trimming and J lost 5 bases; unmatched junction nucleotides: 18. The CDR3 bases are TGTGCCATCCGTCTAGCGGTGGAGTCCCCTGGCAACAATGAGCAGTTCTTC. Protein: CAIRLAVESPGNNEQFF.

The genes are TRBV13 and TRBJ2-5, with TRBD1 identical over 8 bases. The trim removed 4 bases at V and 1 base at J, leaving 5 bases unmatched. The germline V gene encodes CDR1 PRHDT and CDR2 FYEKMQ (reference sequence). CDR3 length equals 15 residues. The DNA of the CDR3 is TGTGCCAGCAGCTCTGGGACAGGAGGCCAAGAGACCCAGTACTTC. Protein sequence: CASSSGTGGQETQYF. The variable domain in full, completed from reference TRBV13 and TRBJ2-5, reads AAGVIQSPRHLIKEKRETATLKCYPIPRHDTVYWYQQGPGQDPQFLISFYEKMQSDKGSIPDRFSAQQFSDYHSELNMSSLELGDSALYFCASSSGTGGQETQYFGPGTRLLVL.

The CDR3 DNA reads as TGTGCCAGCAGCTTAGCGCCAGCGGGAGCCCTAGATACGCAGTATTTT. This codes for CASSLAPAGALDTQYF. This sequence joins TRBV7-9 and TRBJ2-3; 8 nucleotides line up with TRBD2. Looked up from germline, CDR1 is SEHNR and CDR2 is FQNEAQ (reference sequence). CDR3 length equals 16 residues. V gave up 0 bases and J gave up 5 bases; unmatched junction bases: 7.

The chain joins TRBV7-2 to TRBJ2-2; 8 nucleotides line up with TRBD2. From germline, CDR1 is SGHTA and CDR2 FQGNSA. V was clipped by 4 bases and J by 7 bases; unmatched bases: 14. This CDR3 has 17 amino acids. The chain's CDR3 is CASSSGGLARGGGELFF. Written as DNA, the CDR3 is TGTGCCAGCAGCTCAGGAGGACTAGCCCGGGGGGGCGGGGAGCTGTTTTTT.

V usage is TRBV28 and J usage is TRBJ2-3; D possibly matches TRBD1 or TRBD2 (7 bases each). Germline CDR1 and CDR2: MDHEN and SYDVKM. The CDR3 consists of 17 residues. Trimming stripped 6 bases from V and 3 bases from J, with 22 bases between. The CDR3 loop is CASSHQGGVQGTDTQYF. Here the CDR3 DNA reads TGTGCCAGCAGCCATCAGGGGGGGGTCCAAGGGACAGATACGCAGTATTTT.

This rearrangement joins TRBV5-6 to TRBJ2-7; TRBD1 matches 7 bases. The CDR3 covers 12 residues. The ends lost 3 bases at V and 13 bases at J; junction bases unmatched: 10. Germline-derived CDR1 and CDR2 are SGHDT and YYEEEE. DNA of the CDR3: TGTGCCAGCAGCTACCCACAGGGGTGGCGATACTTC. This gives the protein CASSYPQGWRYF.

Comment on this clone: The same CDR3 arises from other DNA sequences in this sample as well. The chain carries TRBV19 and TRBJ2-7, with TRBD1 identical over 8 bases. The V and J ends lost 5 bases and 2 bases, in that order; junction bases with no gene match: 8. Per the germline V gene, CDR1 is LNHDA and CDR2 is SQIVND (reference sequence). This CDR3 is 15 amino acids long. CDR3 in amino acids: CASSPGQGVAYEQYF. CDR3 in DNA: TGTGCCAGTAGTCCTGGACAGGGCGTGGCCTACGAGCAGTACTTC.

The V call is TRBV6-1, the J call TRBJ1-1, with no clear D. Germline CDR1 is MNHNS and CDR2 is SASEGT. CDR3 length equals 13 residues. Trimming shortened V by 4 bases and J by 4 bases, and 10 bases separated the two germline ends. The CDR3 loop reads CASSVGYGTEAFF. Here the CDR3 DNA reads TGTGCCAGCAGTGTGGGGTACGGCACTGAAGCTTTCTTT.